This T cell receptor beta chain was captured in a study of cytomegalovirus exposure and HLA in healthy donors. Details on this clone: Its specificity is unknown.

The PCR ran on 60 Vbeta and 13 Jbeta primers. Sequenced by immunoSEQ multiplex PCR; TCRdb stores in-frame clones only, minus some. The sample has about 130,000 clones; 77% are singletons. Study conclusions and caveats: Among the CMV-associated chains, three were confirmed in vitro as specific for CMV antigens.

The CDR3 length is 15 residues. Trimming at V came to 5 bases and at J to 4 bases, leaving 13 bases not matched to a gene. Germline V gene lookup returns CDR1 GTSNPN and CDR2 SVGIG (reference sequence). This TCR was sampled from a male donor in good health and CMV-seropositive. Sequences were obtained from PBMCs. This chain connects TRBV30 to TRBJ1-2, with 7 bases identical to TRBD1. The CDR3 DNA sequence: TGTGCCTGGCTATTGGGACAGACGGGATTCTATGGCTACACCTTC. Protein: CAWLLGQTGFYGYTF.